This T cell receptor beta chain was captured in a study of blood T cell repertoires in COVID-19. About the study: The United States, Italy and Spain were the sources of the acute and convalescent COVID-19 samples. PBMCs, B-cell-depleted T cells, or T cells were the source of the cDNA or gDNA that made up the material.

Trimming shortened V by 1 base and J by 5 bases, and 4 bases separated the two germline ends. The CDR3 totals 12 residues. Germline V gives CDR1 PRHDT, CDR2 FYEKMQ (reference sequence). Participants, roughly 18 to 89 years old, spanned about two dozen US areas. How the authors handled the data: Amplification of reference gene primers provided the estimated nucleated cell counts. Method: immunoSEQ multiplex PCR; TCRdb's copy keeps in-frame clones and lacks some. That table gives V, J and clone size, and the DNA gave D and trimming. Among 200,000 to 250,000 clones listed, almost 90% were seen once. A single count supports this clone.

Sequencing input: PBMCs or T cells enriched from blood (not recorded which). This clonotype originated in a man under 40 who had been exposed to COVID-19. The chain is built from TRBV13 and TRBJ2-3; D not resolved. The CDR3 is CASSLDRDTQYF. As DNA, the CDR3 is TGTGCCAGCAGCTTAGATAGAGATACGCAGTATTTT.